This entry features one T cell receptor (beta chain) sequence. Its antigen is not known. Isolated RNA was reverse transcribed in full, so expressed TCRB transcripts were sequenced. TCRdb keeps only in-frame clones here, not all; method: immunoSEQ multiplex PCR. This table has hundreds of thousands of clones, about 71% appearing once. These data belong to a study of beta chain features in type 1 diabetes. Study-wide results and limits: Cells carrying high TCR expression could end up over-represented when cDNA is sequenced.

Germline assignment: CDR1 SGDLS and CDR2 YYNGEE. V shed 3 bases and J 4 bases; nucleotides not matched to a gene: 4. This CDR3 spans 15 amino acids. Input material: naive CD4+ T cells from blood. The TCR originated in a man aged 25 to 45 in good health. This chain links TRBV9 with TRBJ2-1, with TRBD2 matching 10 bases. CDR3 amino acids: CASSAPGLAYNEQFF. Written as DNA, the CDR3 is TGTGCCAGCAGCGCACCGGGACTAGCGTACAATGAGCAGTTCTTC.